Below, 16 T cell receptor beta chains from the same sample are listed, as sequenced in a study of cytomegalovirus exposure and HLA in healthy donors. It was with 60 Vbeta and 13 Jbeta primers that the PCR ran. The data were produced by immunoSEQ multiplex PCR, yet TCRdb's version contains in-frame clones alone and is incomplete. The repertoire has 69,000 or so clones, 60% to 85% of them found once; the top ten carry more than 2.5%. Sequences were obtained from PBMCs. These receptors were obtained from a man between 18 and 35 years old in good health and CMV-seronegative.

The CDR3 DNA follows: TGTGCCAGCAGCTTGGACGGTGCGCCTAGGGGGAAGGACGAGCAGTACTTC. It encodes CASSLDGAPRGKDEQYF. This chain uses TRBV5-5 with TRBJ2-7; TRBD1 might be the D (6 bases). V lost 0 bases, J lost 5 bases, and 21 bases lay in between. The CDR3 runs 17 residues. Per germline, CDR1 SGHKS and CDR2 YYEKEE (reference sequence).

V is TRBV30 and J is TRBJ1-2, with 8 bases aligning to TRBD1. Germline trimming cut 5 bases from V and 4 bases from J; bases unmatched to any gene: 12. CDR1 is GTSNPN, CDR2 SVGIG, per germline (reference sequence). CDR3 size: 15 residues. CDR3 sequence reads: CAWEEGQALFYGYTF. In DNA form, the CDR3 reads TGTGCCTGGGAAGAGGGACAGGCATTATTCTATGGCTACACCTTC.

The rearrangement uses TRBV5-4 and TRBJ2-1, with D perhaps TRBD1 (6 bases). CDR1 and CDR2 from the germline V gene are SGHNT and YYREEE (reference sequence). Trimming stripped 2 bases from V and 4 bases from J, with 19 bases between. This CDR3 contains 17 residues. This CDR3 is CASSLRSHLQGYNEQFF. In nucleotides, the CDR3 is TGTGCCAGCAGCTTAAGATCCCACTTGCAGGGGTACAATGAGCAGTTCTTC.

The chain joins TRBV30 to TRBJ1-2, with 8 bases fitting TRBD1. J gave up 4 bases and V 4 bases, and 5 bases lay outside the gene matches. This CDR3 is 13 amino acids long. CDR1 GTSNPN and CDR2 SVGIG come from the germline V gene (reference sequence). DNA of the CDR3: TGTGCCTGGAAAGGACAGGGTGGCTATGGCTACACCTTC. It encodes CAWKGQGGYGYTF.

The chain couples TRBV5-1 to TRBJ2-1; TRBD1 aligns across 10 bases. CDR3 length: 16 residues. Germline V lookup: CDR1 SGHRS, CDR2 YFSETQ. V lost 2 bases, J lost 6 bases, and 8 bases stayed unmatched. The CDR3 here is CASSLPGTGVGNEQFF. The CDR3, as DNA: TGCGCCAGCAGCTTACCCGGGACAGGGGTGGGCAATGAGCAGTTCTTC.

This clone was counted between two and nine times. The chain combines TRBV19 with TRBJ2-2, with TRBD1 matching over 9 bases. Germline CDR1 LNHDA, CDR2 SQIVND (reference sequence). CDR3 length: 22 residues. Trimming cost V 6 bases and J 2 bases; bases outside gene matches: 25. CDR3 nucleotides: TGTGCCAGTAGACCTACGACCGGGACAGGGATACGCCATGAAATTAACACCGGGGAGCTGTTTTTT. It codes for CASRPTTGTGIRHEINTGELFF.

This sequence joins TRBV2 and TRBJ1-6, with 8 bases lining up with TRBD1. Germline V CDR1 and CDR2: SNHLY, FYNNEI. V was pared by 8 bases and J by 7 bases, with 7 bases of the junction left unmatched. This CDR3 contains 14 residues. Here the CDR3 DNA reads TGTGCCAGCGGGACAGGTCAGAGCAATTCACCCCTCCACTTT. This translates into CASGTGQSNSPLHF.

The chain's CDR3 is CASSYTSNGGTDTQYF. As DNA, the CDR3 is TGTGCCAGCAGTTACACCTCGAACGGGGGCACAGATACGCAGTATTTT. The chain has TRBV6-5 and TRBJ2-3, with a possible D match to TRBD2 (5 bases). The germline V gene has CDR1 MNHEY and CDR2 SVGAGI. The V end lost 2 bases, the J end lost 1 base, and 13 bases lay between the germline ends. The CDR3 contains 16 residues.

This rearrangement joins TRBV23-1 to TRBJ2-7; 7 nucleotides align to TRBD1. TRBV23-1 is classed as an ORF, of uncertain function. This CDR3 is built from 13 residues. J lost 3 bases, V lost 11 bases, and 10 bases had no gene match. The CDR3 DNA follows: TGCGCCCCCCAGGGGGAGCCCCTCTACGAGCAGTACTTC. Translating gives CAPQGEPLYEQYF.

V and J are TRBV7-7 and TRBJ2-7; no reliable D call. The CDR3 totals 13 residues. The V end lost 0 bases, the J end lost 4 bases, and 7 bases lay between the germline ends. Per germline, CDR1 SSHAT and CDR2 FNYEAQ (reference sequence). The CDR3 reads CASSLALTYEQYF. DNA for the CDR3: TGTGCCAGCAGCTTAGCCCTGACTTACGAGCAGTACTTC.

The chain combines TRBV5-1 with TRBJ2-7, with D maybe TRBD1 (5 bases). The germline gives CDR1 SGHRS, CDR2 YFSETQ. V lost 5 bases, J lost 0 bases, and 12 bases lay in between. The CDR3 has 14 amino acids. The CDR3 DNA sequence: TGCGCCAGCAGACCAACAGGTCCCTCCTACGAGCAGTACTTC. It specifies CASRPTGPSYEQYF.

There are a few counts of this clone. V usage is TRBV6-5 and J usage is TRBJ1-2; TRBD1 matches at 8 bases. Germline V gives CDR1 MNHEY, CDR2 SVGAGI. This CDR3 comprises 15 residues. Losses at the gene ends were 0 bases for V and 0 bases for J; bases not matched to a gene: 0. The CDR3 DNA reads TGTGCCAGCAGTTACTCACAGGGGGCTAACTATGGCTACACCTTC. The encoded protein is CASSYSQGANYGYTF.

CDR3 sequence reads: CASSKQGYEQYF. The CDR3 DNA reads as TGTGCCAGCAGTAAACAGGGGTACGAGCAGTACTTC. V is TRBV6-5 and J is TRBJ2-7, with 7 bases aligning to TRBD1. The V gene's germline CDR1 is MNHEY and CDR2 SVGAGI. V was pared by 5 bases and J by 4 bases, with 2 bases of the junction left unmatched. CDR3 length: 12 residues.

The chain employs TRBV5-1 and TRBJ2-3; 12 bases line up with TRBD2. The germline gives CDR1 SGHRS, CDR2 YFSETQ. The V and J ends lost 2 bases and 1 base, in that order; junction bases with no gene match: 11. The CDR3 covers 19 residues. DNA for the CDR3: TGCGCCAGCAGCTTTGGGGCTAGCGGGGGGGCCGGAGGCACAGATACGCAGTATTTT. This sequence encodes CASSFGASGGAGGTDTQYF.

The chain carries TRBV5-5 and TRBJ2-2, with a possible D match to TRBD1 (6 bases). CDR3 length equals 15 residues. Trimming removed 3 bases at V and 1 base at J, with 10 bases between. Germline V gene sequence: CDR1 SGHKS, CDR2 YYEKEE (reference sequence). CDR3 loop: CASSWTDRNTGELFF. The DNA for the CDR3 is TGTGCCAGCAGCTGGACGGACAGGAACACCGGGGAGCTGTTTTTT.

The V gene is TRBV4-1, the J gene TRBJ2-5; the match to TRBD2 covers 7 bases. Looked up from germline, CDR1 is MGHRA and CDR2 is YSYEKL. The CDR3 is 14 residues long. J gave up 5 bases and V 2 bases, and 5 bases lay outside the gene matches. CDR3 DNA: TGCGCCAGCAGCCAAATAGCGGGTCAGGAGACCCAGTACTTC. Residues: CASSQIAGQETQYF.